The clone carrying this T cell receptor beta chain turned up a few times. CDR1 KGHDR and CDR2 SFDVKD come from the germline V gene. With V trimmed by 3 bases and J by 3 bases, 7 bases remained unmatched. CDR3 length: 16 amino acids. The source of the sample is a study of blood T cell repertoires in COVID-19. Sequencing used immunoSEQ multiplex PCR; TCRdb keeps in-frame clones, though not all of them. The sample includes just over 150,000 clones, roughly 90% seen only once; the top ten take around 7%. The chain uses TRBV24-1 and TRBJ2-4; 7 nucleotides agree with TRBD1. Sequences were obtained from PBMCs or T cells enriched from blood (not recorded which). The clonotype was recovered from a woman in her 50s who had recovered from COVID-19. CDR3 DNA sequence: TGTGCCACCAGTGATCCTCGACAGGGCGTCAAAAACATTCAGTACTTC. Its translation is CATSDPRQGVKNIQYF.